The text below deals with one T cell receptor beta chain. TCRdb reanalyzed the 5' RACE reads, giving one entry per CDR3 protein sequence and no DNA. This listing includes some 150,000 distinct CDR3 sequences. These data come from a study of monozygotic twins with inflammatory bowel disease. This CDR3 contains 13 residues. Germline V gene sequence: CDR1 SNHLY, CDR2 FYNNEI. The sequencing input was blood. The chain is built from TRBV2 and TRBJ1-5; as DNA is missing, the TRBD1 call by TCRdb cannot be tested. The TCR comes from a human donor with ulcerative colitis or Crohn's disease, or a healthy co-twin of an affected twin (not recorded which). The CDR3 is CATQLGGYQPQHF. The whole variable domain, remainder taken from reference TRBV2 and TRBJ1-5, is EPEVTQTPSHQVTQMGQEVILRCVPISNHLYFYWYRQILGQKVEFLVSFYNNEISEKSEIFDDQFSVERPDGSNFTLKIRSTKLEDSAMYFCATQLGGYQPQHFGDGTRLSIL.